The entry below describes one T cell receptor beta chain. The data originate from a study of monozygotic twins with inflammatory bowel disease. TCRdb reprocessed the 5' RACE reads and keeps a single row for each CDR3 protein, giving no DNA. This repertoire includes fewer than 550,000 distinct CDR3 sequences. The length of the CDR3 is 15 residues. In germline, CDR1 is KGHSH, CDR2 LQKENI. The TCR originated in a human donor with ulcerative colitis or Crohn's disease, or a healthy co-twin of an affected twin (not recorded which). The sequencing sample was made of blood. The chain is built from TRBV18 and TRBJ1-1; TCRdb's D gene call, TRBD1, goes unchecked for lack of DNA. The CDR3: CASSPGGSRNTEAFF.